This T cell receptor (beta chain) emerged from a study of OX40 agonist ivuxolimab in advanced cancers. Across the study: Head and neck, renal cell, melanoma or hepatocellular carcinoma were the cancers that dose-escalation patients had. At roughly 80% male, the cohort had a mean age of 60 years, ranging from about 23 to 80.

Broader study findings: The study found that CD8+ T cells averaged more expanded clones than CD4+.

For this clone: As yet, its antigen is unknown.

The V gene end was trimmed by 5 bases and the J gene end by 1 base; junction bases not matched to a gene: 5. There are 15 residues in the CDR3. Germline V lookup: CDR1 MDHEN, CDR2 SYDVKM. Produced via immunoSEQ multiplex PCR; TCRdb's table is partial and in-frame only. The sample comprises approximately 26,000 clones, nearly 80% of which are singletons, and under 30% rests with the top ten. This receptor was identified in an adult with an advanced solid tumor such as melanoma, head and neck, liver or kidney cancer. The V call is TRBV28, the J call TRBJ2-5; 9 positions match TRBD1. Sequenced here: CD4+ or CD8+ T cells sorted from blood, sampled in a trial of the OX40 agonist ivuxolimab. CDR3 bases: TGTGCCAGCAGTCCCCCGGGACAGGGCCAAGAGACCCAGTACTTC. This encodes CASSPPGQGQETQYF.